A selection of T cell receptor beta chains follows, all from one sample in a study of CD8+ T cells in alopecia areata. Profiling relied on immunoSEQ multiplex PCR, and the TCRdb table lists in-frame clones only, not all of them. Found here are some 190,000 clones, roughly three fifths of them singletons; the top ten hold over 0.55%. This material consisted of CD4+ T cells sorted from blood, taken at week 4, from a patient treated with tofacitinib. These receptors originate from a human donor with alopecia areata. The CDR3 runs from the conserved cysteine through the conserved F or W.

TRBJ2-7,TRBV5-1,CASSQGLSSYEQYF
TRBJ2-7,TRBV5-1,CASSLDYEQYF
TRBJ1-1,TRBV6-6,CAVYRGTVNTEAFF
TRBJ1-2,TRBV11-2,CASSVNTGTAKTHF
TRBJ2-7,TRBV30,CAWGRSGTLPRYF
TRBJ1-1,TRBV29-1,CSVGQINTEAFF
TRBJ2-2,TRBV29-1,CSVEGRAVPGELFF
TRBJ2-5,TRBV18,CASSLGLAGVETQYF
TRBJ2-1,TRBV18,CASSPGAANEQFF
TRBJ2-7,TRBV2,CASRAGTGGYEQYF
TRBJ1-5,TRBV25-1,CASSIGGANQPQHF
TRBJ2-5,TRBV7-6,CASSPGLTQYF
TRBJ2-1,TRBV30,CAWSVGSSSYNEQFF
TRBJ2-7,TRBV29-1,CSVGWQGVEQYF
TRBJ2-7,TRBV29-1,CSVAGQGVFEQYF
TRBJ1-5,TRBV29-1,CSVGGTNSNQPQHF
TRBJ2-5,TRBV7-9,CASSLAGVLAETQYF
TRBJ1-5,TRBV2,CASSGGAGFVSNQPQHF
TRBJ2-7,TRBV29-1,CSVEDKSSYEQYF
TRBJ2-7,TRBV25-1,CASRLYNEQYF
TRBJ2-5,TRBV29-1,CSADRGGQETQYF
TRBJ2-1,TRBV29-1,CTVGGRKNEQFF
TRBJ2-2,TRBV5-1,CASSLVRVTNTGELFF
TRBJ1-1,TRBV6-6,CASSYSSGPRTEAFF
TRBJ1-2,TRBV5-1,CASSRDRNYGYTF
TRBJ2-2,TRBV29-1,CSVDKGTGELFF
TRBJ2-3,TRBV29-1,CSVPIGGSYTDTQYF
TRBJ2-2,TRBV28,CASSFEGVNGELFF
TRBJ2-5,TRBV4-3,CASSKGLAGGGEETQYF
TRBJ1-1,TRBV2,CASSEGSAFF
TRBJ2-1,TRBV19,CASSTLTTTIKNEQFF
TRBJ1-4,TRBV25-1,CASSDLSTDPGEKLFF
TRBJ2-3,TRBV30,CAWRMGDPTDTQYF
TRBJ2-3,TRBV18,CASSPTGYTDTQYF
TRBJ2-3,TRBV28,CASSHRRTDTQYF
TRBJ2-2,TRBV29-1,CSVATSGNTGELFF
TRBJ2-7,TRBV2,CASKLAGDYEQYF
TRBJ2-1,TRBV4-3,CASSLLDEQFF
TRBJ2-4,TRBV29-1,CSVILAAAKNIQYF
TRBJ2-7,TRBV28,CASLGGGLTYEQYF